These 27 T cell receptor beta chains came from one sample sequenced in a study of cytomegalovirus exposure and HLA in healthy donors. The study ran its PCR with 60 Vbeta and 13 Jbeta primers. Data came from immunoSEQ multiplex PCR; TCRdb stores just in-frame clones and leaves some out. Here the sample spans 100,000 to 150,000 clones, about two thirds being singletons. Sequencing was carried out using PBMCs. These receptors were obtained from a woman aged 60-75 years in good health and CMV-seropositive.

The chain is built from TRBV10-3 and TRBJ2-5; the match to TRBD1 covers 9 bases. Looked up from germline, CDR1 is ENHRY and CDR2 is SYGVKD. The CDR3 is 13 amino acids. The V gene end was trimmed by 6 bases and the J gene end by 5 bases; junction bases not matched to a gene: 4. The CDR3 here is CAIRGQGEETQYF. As DNA, the CDR3 is TGTGCCATCAGGGGACAGGGTGAGGAGACCCAGTACTTC.

Only a few counts were recorded for this clone. Distinct nucleotide sequences in the sample also encode this CDR3. The chain carries TRBV27 and TRBJ1-5; D is uncertain. CDR1 and CDR2 (germline): MNHEY, SMNVEV (reference sequence). The CDR3 consists of 13 residues. V was cut by 3 bases and J by 0 bases, with 3 bases left in between. The CDR3 protein is CASSFYSNQPQHF. The CDR3 DNA reads TGTGCCAGCAGTTTCTATAGCAATCAGCCCCAGCATTTT.

This clone was detected only a few times. The genes are TRBV7-9 and TRBJ2-1; 8 bases are shared with TRBD2. The J segment lost 4 bases and the V segment lost 5 bases, leaving 7 bases of the junction unmatched. The CDR3 consists of 15 residues. The germline V gene encodes CDR1 SEHNR and CDR2 FQNEAQ (reference sequence). DNA for the CDR3: TGTGCCAGCAGCCTCGGGGGGGGCCTTTACAATGAGCAGTTCTTC. Protein sequence: CASSLGGGLYNEQFF.

The V and J genes are TRBV11-3 and TRBJ1-6, with no clear D. Looked up from germline, CDR1 is SGHNT and CDR2 is YENEEA. The CDR3 extends over 13 amino acids. Deletions cut 1 base from V and 9 bases from J, with 7 bases between. The CDR3: CASSLGAASPLHF. Here the CDR3 DNA reads TGTGCCAGCAGCTTAGGGGCCGCTTCACCCCTCCACTTT.

The rearrangement joins TRBV19 to TRBJ1-2; a weak D match, TRBD1 (6 bases). Germline CDR1 is LNHDA and CDR2 is SQIVND (reference sequence). The CDR3 runs 14 residues. Between the trimmed V and J ends, which lost 3 bases and 2 bases, there was a span of 10 bases. CDR3 sequence (DNA): TGTGCCAGTAGTATGGCAGGGGTCAACTATGGCTACACCTTC. Amino acid sequence: CASSMAGVNYGYTF.

The J gene is TRBJ2-1, the V gene TRBV9; 7 positions match TRBD2. The CDR3 is 16 residues long. Germline CDR1 reads SGDLS; CDR2 reads YYNGEE. V lost 4 bases and J lost 3; bases outside the gene matches: 10. CDR3 sequence (DNA): TGTGCCAGCAGCCCAGAGGGAGGGTTTTTCTACAATGAGCAGTTCTTC. This sequence encodes CASSPEGGFFYNEQFF.

This chain connects TRBV7-9 to TRBJ2-7; D uncertain. Deletions cut 7 bases from V and 5 bases from J, with 9 bases between. Germline-derived CDR1 and CDR2 are SEHNR and FQNEAQ (reference sequence). CDR3 length: 11 amino acids. CDR3 in amino acids: CASTSSNEQYF. Here the CDR3 DNA reads TGTGCCAGCACTTCAAGCAACGAGCAGTACTTC.

The rearrangement uses TRBV9 and TRBJ2-3, with 11 bases aligning to TRBD2. Germline V gives CDR1 SGDLS, CDR2 YYNGEE. After removal of 3 bases from V and 4 bases from J, the junction contained 7 bases not matched to a gene. The CDR3 has 16 residues. CDR3 DNA: TGTGCCAGCAGCGCCTCGTCGGGACTAGCGGCAGATACGCAGTATTTT. This codes for CASSASSGLAADTQYF.

With regard to this clone: Compared with germline, one end of the junction differs, possibly owing to a read error. This sequence joins TRBV7-9 and TRBJ2-1; 10 nucleotides agree with TRBD2. Germline-derived CDR1 and CDR2 are SEHNR and FQNEAQ (reference sequence). The CDR3 sequence is 15 residues long. Here the CDR3 reads CSSSLALAGDNEQFF. The DNA of the CDR3 is TGTTCCAGCAGCTTAGCTCTAGCGGGGGACAATGAGCAGTTCTTC.

A remark on this clone: Other DNA sequences of this sample code for an identical CDR3. This chain joins TRBV13 and TRBJ1-5, with 8 positions matching TRBD1. The CDR3 loop spans 15 amino acids. CDR1 and CDR2 from the germline V gene are PRHDT and FYEKMQ (reference sequence). The J segment lost 7 bases and the V segment lost 5 bases, leaving 10 bases of the junction unmatched. The chain's CDR3 is CASSRTGGGRQPQHF. The CDR3 nucleotides are TGTGCCAGCAGCAGAACAGGGGGAGGACGGCAGCCCCAGCATTTT.

J is TRBJ1-5 and V is TRBV6-5, with unresolved D. V was clipped by 6 bases and J by 7 bases, with 16 bases between them. CDR3 length: 14 residues. Germline loops: CDR1 MNHEY, CDR2 SVGAGI. CDR3 region: CASRKAGYGQPQHF. The CDR3 DNA reads TGTGCCAGCAGAAAAGCCGGGTACGGGCAGCCCCAGCATTTT.

This clone was observed a handful of times. The V and J genes are TRBV10-3 and TRBJ2-5; TRBD1 agrees at 12 bases. V was pared by 2 bases and J by 4 bases, with 5 bases of the junction left unmatched. Germline V CDR1 and CDR2: ENHRY, SYGVKD. This CDR3 region has 16 residues. CDR3 nucleotides: TGTGCCATCAGTGAGAGGGACAGGGGGCTCGGAGAGACCCAGTACTTC. Translation gives CAISERDRGLGETQYF.

The chain links TRBV6-5 to TRBJ1-1; D gene unclear. The CDR3 runs to 13 residues. V lost 7 bases, J lost 0 bases, and 9 bases lay in between. Looked up from germline, CDR1 is MNHEY and CDR2 is SVGAGI. This CDR3 is CASTEKLNTEAFF. The CDR3, as DNA: TGTGCCAGCACGGAGAAACTGAACACTGAAGCTTTCTTT.

V is TRBV29-1 and J is TRBJ1-3, with D unclear. Trimming left V 3 bases short and J 0 bases short, with 9 bases between. This CDR3 spans 14 amino acids. Germline-derived CDR1 and CDR2 are SQVTM and ANQGSEA. CDR3 nucleotide sequence: TGCAGCGTTGATGCAGGAACCTCTGGAAACACCATATATTTT. This sequence encodes CSVDAGTSGNTIYF. The entire variable domain, with the rest obtained from reference TRBV29-1 and TRBJ1-3, is as follows: SAVISQKPSRDICQRGTSLTIQCQVDSQVTMMFWYRQQPGQSLTLIATANQGSEATYESGFVIDKFPISRPNLTFSTLTVSNMSPEDSSIYLCSVDAGTSGNTIYFGEGSWLTVV.

This clone was observed a single time. V and J are TRBV7-9 and TRBJ2-7; D is possibly TRBD1 (7 bases). In germline, CDR1 is SEHNR, CDR2 FQNEAQ (reference sequence). The V end was cut by 5 bases, the J end by 4 bases, with 18 bases between. The CDR3 has 15 residues. CDR3 residues: CASSLLDRAGYEQYF. The CDR3 DNA reads TGTGCCAGCAGCCTATTAGACAGGGCGGGGTACGAGCAGTACTTC.

The CDR3 DNA reads as TGTGCCAGCAGCTCACCGGGACAGGGGTCCTACGAGCAGTACTTC. Translating gives CASSSPGQGSYEQYF. The rearrangement uses TRBV7-9 and TRBJ2-7, with 10 bases lining up with TRBD1. In germline, CDR1 is SEHNR, CDR2 FQNEAQ (reference sequence). Germline trimming cut 4 bases from V and 1 base from J; bases unmatched to any gene: 4. The CDR3 has 15 residues.

This chain connects TRBV9 to TRBJ2-3; maybe TRBD2 (5 bases). The CDR3 is 14 amino acids. Trimming stripped 0 bases from V and 1 base from J, with 6 bases between. Germline assignment: CDR1 SGDLS and CDR2 YYNGEE. In nucleotides, the CDR3 is TGTGCCAGCAGCGTAGTCGGGGGCACAGATACGCAGTATTTT. Amino acid sequence: CASSVVGGTDTQYF.

V is TRBV7-9 and J is TRBJ2-3, with D tentatively TRBD1 (5 bases). Looked up from germline, CDR1 is SEHNR and CDR2 is FQNEAQ (reference sequence). CDR3 size: 16 residues. The V and J ends lost 4 bases and 7 bases respectively, with 21 bases between them. CDR3 bases: TGTGCCAGCAGCTACCAGGGCGGCCCCACCATGAATACGCAGTATTTT. Its protein product is CASSYQGGPTMNTQYF.

This clone was recorded a few times. This sequence joins TRBV19 and TRBJ1-2; TRBD1 matches at 7 bases. With 6 bases clipped from V and 0 bases from J, the junction kept 7 bases outside the gene matches. Germline CDR1 LNHDA, CDR2 SQIVND (reference sequence). The CDR3 length is 15 residues. CDR3 in amino acids: CASSRGQAANYGYTF. The CDR3, as DNA: TGTGCCAGTAGCCGCGGACAGGCAGCTAACTATGGCTACACCTTC.

This clone turned up a few times. This chain links TRBV7-8 with TRBJ2-5, with 8 bases that match TRBD2. The CDR3 consists of 16 residues. The junction had 9 bases not matched to a gene; V was cut back by 2 bases and J by 4 bases. Germline CDR1 SGHVS, CDR2 FQNEAQ. The CDR3 DNA sequence: TGTGCCAGCAGCTTAACGGCGGGGGGTGGGGTAGAGACCCAGTACTTC. Amino acids: CASSLTAGGGVETQYF.

The J gene is TRBJ1-4, the V gene TRBV29-1; tentative D call: TRBD1 (5 bases). CDR1 is SQVTM and CDR2 is ANQGSEA in the germline V gene. The CDR3 consists of 15 residues. V gave up 4 bases and J gave up 5 bases, with 17 bases separating them. As DNA, the CDR3 is TGCAGCGTTGTTTCCCCGGGCAGGGCGAATGAAAAACTGTTTTTT. It codes for CSVVSPGRANEKLFF.

J is TRBJ2-1 and V is TRBV6-1, with 9 bases fitting TRBD2. This CDR3 is 16 amino acids long. With 2 bases clipped from V and 3 bases from J, the junction kept 5 bases outside the gene matches. CDR1 MNHNS and CDR2 SASEGT come from the germline V gene. The CDR3 DNA is TGTGCCAGCAGTGAAAGGGGAGCGGGGGGCTACAATGAGCAGTTCTTC. The encoded protein is CASSERGAGGYNEQFF.

This clone came up a few times. The CDR3 DNA reads as TGTGCCAGCAGTGGAGACCAGGGGACGAACACTGAAGCTTTCTTT. It codes for CASSGDQGTNTEAFF. This chain uses TRBV25-1 with TRBJ1-1, with D possibly matching TRBD1 (6 bases). The V end was cut by 4 bases, the J end by 1 base, with 13 bases between. Per germline, CDR1 MGHDK and CDR2 SYGVNS. The CDR3 totals 15 residues.

The CDR3 nucleotides are TGTGCCATCAGTGAGGTATCGGACAGGTTGGATTCACCCCTCCACTTT. It specifies CAISEVSDRLDSPLHF. The genes are TRBV10-3 and TRBJ1-6; 7 bases map to TRBD1. The trim removed 2 bases at V and 8 bases at J, leaving 9 bases unmatched. Germline CDR1 and CDR2: ENHRY and SYGVKD. The CDR3 loop spans 16 amino acids.

This clone came up a few times. The chain has TRBV7-8 and TRBJ2-2, with a possible D match to TRBD1 (6 bases). The germline CDR1 and CDR2 sequences are SGHVS and FQNEAQ. The CDR3 spans 12 residues. The ends were cut back, 7 bases at V and 6 bases at J, with 9 bases in the middle. This CDR3 is CASNRVAGELFF. CDR3 sequence (DNA): TGTGCCAGCAACAGGGTCGCCGGGGAGCTGTTTTTT.

This rearrangement joins TRBV19 to TRBJ1-1; D remains ambiguous. V was clipped by 3 bases and J by 3 bases, with 11 bases between them. Germline V CDR1 and CDR2: LNHDA, SQIVND (reference sequence). The CDR3 contains 14 residues. The CDR3 region has the DNA TGTGCCAGTAGTATGGGGTGGGAGGACACTGAAGCTTTCTTT. It encodes CASSMGWEDTEAFF.

The chain uses TRBV2 and TRBJ2-7, with 9 bases that match TRBD1. The germline CDR1 and CDR2 sequences are SNHLY and FYNNEI. The CDR3 is 14 amino acids. The V segment lost 3 bases and the J segment 6 bases; nucleotides outside the gene matches: 6. CDR3 nucleotides: TGTGCCAGCAGTGACAGACAGGGGGGCGCCGAGCAGTACTTC. Its translation: CASSDRQGGAEQYF.